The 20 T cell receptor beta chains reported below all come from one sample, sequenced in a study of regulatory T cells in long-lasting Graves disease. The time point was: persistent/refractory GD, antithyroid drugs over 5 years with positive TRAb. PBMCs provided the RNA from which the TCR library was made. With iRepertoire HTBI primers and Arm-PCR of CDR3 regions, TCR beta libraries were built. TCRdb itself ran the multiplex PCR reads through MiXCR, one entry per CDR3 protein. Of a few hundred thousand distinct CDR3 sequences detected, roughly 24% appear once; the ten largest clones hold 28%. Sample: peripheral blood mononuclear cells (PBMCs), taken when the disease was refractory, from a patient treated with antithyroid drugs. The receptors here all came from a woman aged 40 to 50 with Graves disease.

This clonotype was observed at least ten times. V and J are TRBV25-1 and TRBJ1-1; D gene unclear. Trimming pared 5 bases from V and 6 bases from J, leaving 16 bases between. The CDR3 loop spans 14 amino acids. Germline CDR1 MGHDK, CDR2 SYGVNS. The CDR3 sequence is CASSPRTVDAEAFF. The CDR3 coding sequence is TGTGCCAGCAGTCCCCGGACGGTGGACGCTGAAGCTTTCTTT.

The CDR3 here is CAINRQGLSSGETQYF. The CDR3 DNA follows: TGTGCCATCAATCGACAGGGGCTTTCCTCGGGGGAGACCCAGTACTTC. The chain joins TRBV6-1 to TRBJ2-5; TRBD1 matches at 8 bases. This CDR3 comprises 16 residues. J was trimmed by 5 bases and V by 10 bases; bases with no gene match: 18. Looked up from germline, CDR1 is MNHNS and CDR2 is SASEGT.

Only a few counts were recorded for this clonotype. The CDR3 reads CASSIGLVGRNEQFF. DNA of the CDR3: TGTGCCAGCAGCATCGGACTAGTGGGGAGAAATGAGCAGTTCTTC. V usage is TRBV7-3 and J usage is TRBJ2-5; 7 positions agree with TRBD2. Matching the DNA end better, TRBJ2-1 makes the J call doubtful. This CDR3 is built from 15 residues. The germline V gene encodes CDR1 SGHTA and CDR2 FQGTGA.

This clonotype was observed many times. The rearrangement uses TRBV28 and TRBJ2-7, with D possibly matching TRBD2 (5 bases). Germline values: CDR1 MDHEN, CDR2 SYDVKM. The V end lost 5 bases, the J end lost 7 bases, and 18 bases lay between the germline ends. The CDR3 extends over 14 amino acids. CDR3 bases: TGTGCCAGCAGTCTCAGGCGTTGGACTGGAGAGCAGTACTTC. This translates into CASSLRRWTGEQYF.

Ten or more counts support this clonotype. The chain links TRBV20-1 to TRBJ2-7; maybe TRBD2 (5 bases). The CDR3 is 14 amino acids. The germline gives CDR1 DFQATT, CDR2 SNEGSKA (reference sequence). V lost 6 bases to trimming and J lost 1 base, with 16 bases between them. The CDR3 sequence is CSATALATSYEQYF. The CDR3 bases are TGCAGTGCCACAGCCCTAGCCACGTCCTACGAGCAGTACTTC.

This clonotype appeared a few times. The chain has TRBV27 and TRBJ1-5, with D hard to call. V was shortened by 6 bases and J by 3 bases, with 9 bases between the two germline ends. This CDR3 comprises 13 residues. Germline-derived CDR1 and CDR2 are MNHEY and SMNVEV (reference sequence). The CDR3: CASSNSFNQPQHF. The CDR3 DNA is TGTGCCAGCAGCAACTCTTTCAATCAGCCCCAGCATTTT.

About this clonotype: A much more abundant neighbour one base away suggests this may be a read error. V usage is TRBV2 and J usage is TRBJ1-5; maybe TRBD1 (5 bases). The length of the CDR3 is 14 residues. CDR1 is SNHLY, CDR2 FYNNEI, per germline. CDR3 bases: TGTGCCAGCAGCAGAAGGGACCCCGGCCAGCCCCAGGATTTT. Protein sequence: CASSRRDPGQPQDF.

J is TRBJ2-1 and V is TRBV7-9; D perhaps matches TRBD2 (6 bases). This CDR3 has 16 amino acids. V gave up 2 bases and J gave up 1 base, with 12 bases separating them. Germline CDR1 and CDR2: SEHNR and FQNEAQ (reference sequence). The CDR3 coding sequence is TGTGCCAGCAGCTTATGGCGGGATAGGTCCTACAATGAGCAGTTCTTC. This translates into CASSLWRDRSYNEQFF.

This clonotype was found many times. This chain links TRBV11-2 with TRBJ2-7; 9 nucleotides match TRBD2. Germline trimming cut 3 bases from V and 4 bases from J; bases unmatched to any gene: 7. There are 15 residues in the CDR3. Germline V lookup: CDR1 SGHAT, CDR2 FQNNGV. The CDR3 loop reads CASSFQGLAKYEQYF. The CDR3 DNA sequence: TGTGCCAGCAGCTTCCAGGGACTAGCTAAATACGAGCAGTACTTC.

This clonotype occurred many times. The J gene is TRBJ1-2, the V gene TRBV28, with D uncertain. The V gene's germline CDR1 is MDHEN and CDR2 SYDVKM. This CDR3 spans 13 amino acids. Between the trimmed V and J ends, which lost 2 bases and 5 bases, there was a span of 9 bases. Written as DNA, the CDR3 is TGTGCCAGCAGTTTACCGCCCGCATATGGCTACACCTTC. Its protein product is CASSLPPAYGYTF.

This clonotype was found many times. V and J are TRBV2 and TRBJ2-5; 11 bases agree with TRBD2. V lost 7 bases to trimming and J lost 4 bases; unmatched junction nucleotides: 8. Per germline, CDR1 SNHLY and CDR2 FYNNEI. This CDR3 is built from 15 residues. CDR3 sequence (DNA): TGTGCCAGCAATTTTCTAGCGGGAGGAGGAGAGACCCAGTACTTC. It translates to CASNFLAGGGETQYF.

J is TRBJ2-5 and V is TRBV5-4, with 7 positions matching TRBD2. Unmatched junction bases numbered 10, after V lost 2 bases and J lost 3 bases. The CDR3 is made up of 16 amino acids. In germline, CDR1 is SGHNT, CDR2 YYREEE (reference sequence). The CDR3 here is CASSFVGGGDKETQYF. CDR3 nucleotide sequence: TGTGCCAGCAGCTTCGTCGGGGGAGGGGATAAAGAGACCCAGTACTTC.

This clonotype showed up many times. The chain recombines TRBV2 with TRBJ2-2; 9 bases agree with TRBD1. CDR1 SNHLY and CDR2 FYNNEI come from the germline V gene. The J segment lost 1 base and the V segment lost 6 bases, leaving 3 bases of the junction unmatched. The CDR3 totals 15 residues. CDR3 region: CASRPGQGNTGELFF. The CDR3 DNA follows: TGTGCCAGCAGGCCGGGACAGGGGAACACCGGGGAGCTGTTTTTT.

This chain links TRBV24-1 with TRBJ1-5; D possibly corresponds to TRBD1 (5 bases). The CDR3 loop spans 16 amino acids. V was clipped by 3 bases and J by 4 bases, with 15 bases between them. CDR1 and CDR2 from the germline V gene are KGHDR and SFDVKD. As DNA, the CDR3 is TGTGCCACCAGTGATACCCGGGGCAGCCGGAATCAGCCCCAGCATTTT. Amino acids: CATSDTRGSRNQPQHF.

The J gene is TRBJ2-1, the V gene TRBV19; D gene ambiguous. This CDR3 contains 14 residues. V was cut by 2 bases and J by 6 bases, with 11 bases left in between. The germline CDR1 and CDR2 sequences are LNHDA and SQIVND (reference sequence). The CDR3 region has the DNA TGTGCCAGTAGTATAAACATCTGGTTCAATGAGCAGTTCTTC. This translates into CASSINIWFNEQFF. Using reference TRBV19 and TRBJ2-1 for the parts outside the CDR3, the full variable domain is DGGITQSPKYLFRKEGQNVTLSCEQNLNHDAMYWYRQDPGQGLRLIYYSQIVNDFQKGDIAEGYSVSREKKESFPLTVTSAQKNPTAFYLCASSINIWFNEQFFGPGTRLTVL.

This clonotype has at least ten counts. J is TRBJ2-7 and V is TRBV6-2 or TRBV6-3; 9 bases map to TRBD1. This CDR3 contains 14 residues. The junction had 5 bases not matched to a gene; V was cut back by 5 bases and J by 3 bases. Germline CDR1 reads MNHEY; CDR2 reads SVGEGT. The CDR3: CASSGDRGIYEQYF. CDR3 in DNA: TGTGCCAGCAGTGGAGACAGGGGGATCTACGAGCAGTACTTC.

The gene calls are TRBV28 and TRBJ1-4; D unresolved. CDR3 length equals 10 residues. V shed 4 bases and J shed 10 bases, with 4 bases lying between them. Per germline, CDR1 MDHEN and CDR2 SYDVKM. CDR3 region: CASSSGKLFF. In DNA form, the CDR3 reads TGTGCCAGCAGTTCTGGAAAACTGTTTTTT.

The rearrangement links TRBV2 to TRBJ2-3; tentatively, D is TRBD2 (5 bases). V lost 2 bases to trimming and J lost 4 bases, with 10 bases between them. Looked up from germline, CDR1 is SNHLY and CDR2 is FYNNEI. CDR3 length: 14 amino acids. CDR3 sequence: CASSELGGPDTQYF. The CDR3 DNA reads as TGTGCCAGCAGTGAACTCGGAGGCCCAGATACGCAGTATTTT.

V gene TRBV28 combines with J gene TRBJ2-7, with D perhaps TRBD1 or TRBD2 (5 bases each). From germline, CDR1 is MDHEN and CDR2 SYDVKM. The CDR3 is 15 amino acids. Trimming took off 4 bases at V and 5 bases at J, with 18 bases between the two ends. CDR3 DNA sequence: TGTGCCAGCAGTTCAAGGGACGTAGGACGCGACGAGCAGTACTTC. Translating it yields CASSSRDVGRDEQYF.

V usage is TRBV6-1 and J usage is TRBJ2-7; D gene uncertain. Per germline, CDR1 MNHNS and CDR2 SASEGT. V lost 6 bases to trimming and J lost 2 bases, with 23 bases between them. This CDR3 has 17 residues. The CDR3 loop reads CASSQPPYLGSPYEQYF. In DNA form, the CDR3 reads TGTGCCAGCAGCCAACCCCCCTATTTGGGATCCCCCTACGAGCAGTACTTC.